This entry features one T cell receptor beta chain sequence. The antigen remains undetermined. A junction boundary mismatches the germline segment, possibly from a read error. The researchers obtained blood RNA from unsorted whole blood and also extracted germline DNA. The patients lived with chronic HBV infection and had not yet received any treatment. The entry originates in a study of tumor-infiltrating lymphocytes in primary liver carcinoma. About the study: Primary liver carcinomas in the patients were surgically resected. These patients were men and women whose ages were 30 to 69 years.

Study-level results: Blood fell significantly below tumors in its top-250-clone fraction (p = 0.039).

Germline V gives CDR1 MNHEY, CDR2 SVGAGI. The CDR3 covers 15 residues. Total RNA (approximately 0.5 ug) served as template for TCR beta cDNA synthesis primed by a constant-region primer. Three rounds of nested multiplex PCR with slightly modified ARM-PCR produced TCR beta libraries. TRBV1-TRBV30 forward primers paired with a C-beta reverse primer were used in the first two PCR rounds, which ran roughly 9 cycles each. TCRdb used MiXCR to reprocess the multiplex PCR reads, holding one entry per CDR3 protein. The table has about 180,000 distinct CDR3 sequences, about 55% seen once. The sequencing input was peripheral blood. This chain uses TRBV6-5 with TRBJ2-7; D is uncertain. The TCR originated in a man aged 35 to 55 with primary liver carcinoma and hepatitis B virus infection. Here the CDR3 DNA reads TGTGCCGGCAGTCCCACCGGTCCCAGCTCCTACGAGCAGTACTTC. Translated, it gives CAGSPTGPSSYEQYF.